This TCR beta chain was recovered during a study of blood T cell repertoires in COVID-19. Study-wide context: Samples taken during acute and convalescent COVID-19 were collected in the United States, Italy and Spain. T cells, B-cell-depleted T cells, or PBMCs supplied cDNA or gDNA.

Original methodology: Quantification of nucleated cells was approximated via reference gene primer amplification. Assay: immunoSEQ multiplex PCR; the TCRdb copy retains only in-frame clones and omits some. V and J calls and clone size are copied from that table; D and trimming were computed from the DNA. The sample yields 250,000 to 350,000 clones, about 85% seen once. Per germline, CDR1 MDHEN and CDR2 SYDVKM. The junction had 9 bases not matched to a gene; V was cut back by 10 bases and J by 0 bases. The CDR3 is 15 amino acids. Followed over time, Seattle patients had been enrolled while infection was active.

This TCR was recovered from a human donor with COVID-19, enrolled during active disease. The donor label of this sample is uncertain. The sample was peripheral blood. The V and J genes are TRBV28 and TRBJ1-1; 9 positions match TRBD1. DNA of the CDR3: TGTGCCACCACAGTCGGGACAGGGATGAACACTGAAGCTTTCTTT. It codes for CATTVGTGMNTEAFF. The full variable domain, completed using reference TRBV28 and TRBJ1-1, is DVKVTQSSRYLVKRTGEKVFLECVQDMDHENMFWYRQDPGLGLRLIYFSYDVKMKEKGDIPEGYSVSREKKERFSLILESASTNQTSMYLCATTVGTGMNTEAFFGQGTRLTVV.